Below are 15 T cell receptor beta chains sequenced from a single sample in a study of blood T cell repertoires in COVID-19. Sequenced by immunoSEQ multiplex PCR; TCRdb stores in-frame clones only, minus some. Of over 55,000 clones listed, about 80% are singletons. The sequenced sample was peripheral blood. These receptors came from a woman aged 70-85 years with acute or convalescent COVID-19.

This clone appeared a few times. The chain employs TRBV5-4 and TRBJ2-7; 8 nucleotides match TRBD2. The CDR3 contains 16 residues. Per the germline V gene, CDR1 is SGHNT and CDR2 is YYREEE (reference sequence). Losses at the gene ends were 4 bases for V and 0 bases for J; bases not matched to a gene: 9. The CDR3 DNA follows: TGTGCCAGCAGCCCAGCGGGGGCTTCGAGCTCCTACGAGCAGTACTTC. Translated, it gives CASSPAGASSSYEQYF.

This clone was seen once. This chain uses TRBV18 with TRBJ1-6; the D gene is possibly TRBD1 (5 bases). CDR3 length: 16 residues. Germline loops: CDR1 KGHSH, CDR2 LQKENI. V was pared by 4 bases and J by 7 bases, with 17 bases between. The CDR3 loop is CASSLAGQSRNSPLHF. The CDR3 region has the DNA TGTGCCAGCTCACTAGCAGGGCAATCACGGAATTCACCCCTCCACTTT.

The chain is built from TRBV10-3 and TRBJ1-1, with 9 bases lining up with TRBD1. J gave up 4 bases and V 10 bases, and 7 bases lay outside the gene matches. The CDR3 totals 13 residues. The V gene's germline CDR1 is ENHRY and CDR2 SYGVKD. The chain's CDR3 is CATHRGPGTEAFF. CDR3 bases: TGTGCCACCCACAGGGGGCCCGGCACTGAAGCTTTCTTT.

The rearrangement links TRBV6-1 to TRBJ1-4; D might be TRBD1 (6 bases). Germline V gene sequence: CDR1 MNHNS, CDR2 SASEGT. V dropped 6 bases and J dropped 8 bases, with 16 bases sitting between them. CDR3 length: 14 residues. The CDR3 protein is CASSVHRVGEKLFF. CDR3 coding DNA: TGTGCCAGCAGCGTCCACAGGGTCGGAGAAAAACTGTTTTTT.

This chain connects TRBV4-2 to TRBJ1-1, with D maybe TRBD1 (6 bases). V was shortened by 4 bases and J by 4 bases, with 16 bases between the two germline ends. The germline gives CDR1 LGHNA, CDR2 YNFKEQ. CDR3 size: 15 residues. Here the CDR3 reads CASSPGPGGRTEAFF. The DNA of the CDR3 is TGTGCCAGCAGCCCAGGACCCGGGGGGCGCACTGAAGCTTTCTTT.

The chain links TRBV13 to TRBJ1-6; 9 bases align to TRBD1. The CDR3 runs 16 residues. The germline gives CDR1 PRHDT, CDR2 FYEKMQ (reference sequence). Losses at the gene ends were 6 bases for V and 7 bases for J; bases not matched to a gene: 10. CDR3 nucleotides: TGTGCCAGCAGATTCGGACAGGGGTCGCAGAATTCACCCCTCCACTTT. Translation gives CASRFGQGSQNSPLHF.

The CDR3 DNA follows: TGTGCCAGCAGCTTAAGGGTTAGCGGGATAGGAAGCACAGATACGCAGTATTTT. This translates into CASSLRVSGIGSTDTQYF. The rearrangement uses TRBV7-6 and TRBJ2-3; TRBD2 aligns across 8 bases. V was pared by 2 bases and J by 0 bases, with 10 bases of the junction left unmatched. The germline V gene has CDR1 SGHVS and CDR2 FNYEAQ. The CDR3 contains 18 residues.

The chain couples TRBV6-1 to TRBJ1-6; D ambiguous. Germline V CDR1 and CDR2: MNHNS, SASEGT. Trimming took off 2 bases at V and 0 bases at J, with 14 bases between the two ends. This CDR3 comprises 18 residues. CDR3 sequence reads: CASSETPTSSSYNSPLHF. As DNA, the CDR3 is TGTGCCAGCAGTGAAACGCCGACATCGAGCTCCTATAATTCACCCCTCCACTTT.

This chain links TRBV10-2 with TRBJ1-2; the match to TRBD1 covers 9 bases. Germline V gene data show CDR1 as WSHSY and CDR2 as SAAADI. The CDR3 consists of 15 residues. The V and J ends lost 7 bases and 2 bases, in that order; junction bases with no gene match: 8. The CDR3 protein is CASTNTGTGNYGYTF. The CDR3 DNA follows: TGCGCCAGCACCAATACAGGGACAGGGAACTATGGCTACACCTTC.

This clone has more than one count but fewer than ten. The chain has TRBV5-6 and TRBJ1-2; 8 bases agree with TRBD1. Germline assignment: CDR1 SGHDT and CDR2 YYEEEE. After removal of 4 bases from V and 3 bases from J, the junction contained 11 bases not matched to a gene. The length of the CDR3 is 16 residues. DNA of the CDR3: TGTGCCAGCAGCGAGACAGGGACAGGCTCTTACTATGGCTACACCTTC. As protein: CASSETGTGSYYGYTF.

The chain uses TRBV6-6 and TRBJ2-2, with a tentative D call TRBD1 (5 bases). From germline, CDR1 is MNHNY and CDR2 SVGAGI (reference sequence). This CDR3 has 16 amino acids. V lost 0 bases and J lost 7, with 15 bases in between. This CDR3 reads CASSYSDAYQGGELFF. As DNA, the CDR3 is TGTGCCAGCAGTTACTCCGACGCCTACCAGGGCGGGGAGCTGTTTTTT.

V is TRBV12-2 and J is TRBJ1-3. TRBV12-2 corresponds to a pseudogene. The CDR3 covers 19 residues. CDR3 sequence: CASRPGKGGLLSSGNTIYF. CDR3 coding DNA: TGTGCAAGTCGCCCTGGGAAGGGAGGACTGCTGAGCTCTGGAAACACCATATATTTT.

The V and J genes are TRBV28 and TRBJ2-7; weak D call: TRBD1 (5 bases). From germline, CDR1 is MDHEN and CDR2 SYDVKM. Trimming removed 6 bases at V and 4 bases at J, with 10 bases between. The CDR3 is 12 residues long. CDR3 region: CASRKTVYEQYF. The CDR3 DNA is TGTGCCAGCAGGAAGACAGTTTACGAGCAGTACTTC.

The rearrangement joins TRBV7-2 to TRBJ2-7, with a weak D call TRBD1 (6 bases). CDR3 length: 14 amino acids. In germline, CDR1 is SGHTA, CDR2 FQGNSA. With 2 bases removed from V and 4 bases from J, the gap between germline ends came to 12 bases. As DNA, the CDR3 is TGTGCCAGCAGCTTAAGACAGGCCCCTTACGAGCAGTACTTC. Residues: CASSLRQAPYEQYF.

This clone was observed at least ten times. This chain links TRBV7-9 with TRBJ2-1; D gene uncertain. CDR3 length: 14 residues. From germline, CDR1 is SEHNR and CDR2 FQNEAQ (reference sequence). The V end was cut by 2 bases, the J end by 9 bases, with 14 bases between. CDR3: CASSLYVARGEQFF. DNA for the CDR3: TGTGCCAGCAGCTTATATGTTGCCCGCGGTGAGCAGTTCTTC.